Sequencing of this T cell receptor (beta chain) was carried out in a study of shared clonotypes between healthy human individuals. Study-wide points: Against clonotypes common to all four donors, non-shared ones had lower generation probabilities.

The CDR3 consists of 12 residues. Germline assignment: CDR1 GTSNPN and CDR2 SVGIG (reference sequence). V lost 1 base and J 9 bases, leaving 10 bases between the germline ends. Per the original data handling: Sequence data from immunoSEQ were junction-only and lacked quality scores; consequently, filtering differed. Generated by immunoSEQ multiplex PCR, the TCRdb table keeps only in-frame clones and is missing some. The DNA was the basis for D and trimming; V, J and clone size are from that table. The table has 950,000 to 1,100,000 clones, around 76% seen once; the top ten hold 1.4% to 1.5%. Turning to this clone: What it recognizes is unknown.

Input material: memory CD4+ T cells sorted from blood. The subset: CD45RA-negative fraction. The sequence derives from a man aged 18 to 35 in good health. The chain carries TRBV30 and TRBJ2-1, with D uncertain. Here the CDR3 DNA reads TGTGCCTGGAGTGCCGGCCGCGGTGAGCAGTTCTTC. Encoded protein: CAWSAGRGEQFF. The full variable domain, in which reference TRBV30 and TRBJ2-1 provide the parts outside the CDR3, is SQTIHQWPATLVQPVGSPLSLECTVEGTSNPNLYWYRQAAGRGLQLLFYSVGIGQISSEVPQNLSASRPQDRQFILSSKKLLLSDSGFYLCAWSAGRGEQFFGPGTRLTVL.